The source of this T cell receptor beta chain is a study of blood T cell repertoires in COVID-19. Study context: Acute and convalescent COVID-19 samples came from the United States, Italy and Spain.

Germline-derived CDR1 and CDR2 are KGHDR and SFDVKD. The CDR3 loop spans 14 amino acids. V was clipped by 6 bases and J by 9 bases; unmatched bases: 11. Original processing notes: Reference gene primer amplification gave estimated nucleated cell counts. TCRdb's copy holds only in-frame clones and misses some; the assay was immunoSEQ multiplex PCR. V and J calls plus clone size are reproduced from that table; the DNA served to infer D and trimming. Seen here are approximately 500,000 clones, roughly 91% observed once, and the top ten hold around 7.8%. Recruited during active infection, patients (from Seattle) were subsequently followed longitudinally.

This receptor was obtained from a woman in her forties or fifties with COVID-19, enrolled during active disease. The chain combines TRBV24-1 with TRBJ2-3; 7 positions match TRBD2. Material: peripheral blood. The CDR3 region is CATSLSGDAGTQYF. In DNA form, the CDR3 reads TGTGCCACCAGTCTGAGCGGGGACGCCGGGACGCAGTATTTT.